This is a list of T cell receptor beta chains from one sample in a study of control samples from healthy donors and cancer patients. Measured with immunoSEQ multiplex PCR; TCRdb has only the in-frame clones, and not every one. The sample has 100,000 to 150,000 clones, 80% to 95% seen once. Sequences were obtained from blood. The receptors stem from a man between 18 and 35 years old in good health. CDR3s include the opening cysteine and the closing phenylalanine or tryptophan. D genes are given only for firm matches. Where a row states a size, it is once, few, many or the class of an expanded clone; other rows omit it.

V	D	J	size	CDR3	DNA
TRBV19	TRBD1	TRBJ1-2	NA	CASKATGDGGYTF	TGTGCCAGTAAGGCCACAGGGGACGGTGGCTACACCTTC
TRBV7-2	NA	TRBJ2-7	NA	CASSLRGGRSSYEQYF	TGTGCCAGCAGCTTAAGGGGGGGGAGGAGCTCCTACGAGCAGTACTTC
TRBV28	NA	TRBJ1-2	NA	CASSPWGDGYTF	TGTGCCAGCAGTCCCTGGGGCGATGGCTACACCTTC
TRBV11-2	TRBD1	TRBJ2-7	once	CASSSTQDRDEQYF	TGTGCCAGCAGCTCCACCCAGGACAGGGACGAGCAGTACTTC
TRBV6-1	NA	TRBJ2-5	NA	CASSEAPARGETQYF	TGTGCCAGCAGTGAAGCACCGGCCAGGGGAGAGACCCAGTACTTC
TRBV14	NA	TRBJ1-6	NA	CASSQVAGTLHF	TGTGCCAGCAGCCAAGTTGCCGGTACCCTCCACTTT
TRBV28	TRBD1	TRBJ1-3	NA	CASSRGQARAGNTIYF	TGTGCCAGCAGCAGGGGACAGGCGAGGGCTGGAAACACCATATATTTT
TRBV11-2	NA	TRBJ1-2	once	CATRFNYGYTF	TGTGCCACCAGATTTAACTATGGCTACACCTTC
TRBV6-2/TRBV6-3	NA	TRBJ1-2	NA	CASSYLNEKGYTF	TGTGCCAGCAGTTACCTTAACGAGAAGGGTTACACCTTC
TRBV6-5	NA	TRBJ1-1	NA	CASSYSGPAYTEAFF	TGTGCCAGCAGTTACTCAGGGCCAGCTTACACTGAAGCTTTCTTT
TRBV5-6	TRBD1	TRBJ2-2	NA	CASSRSDRGLVGELFF	TGTGCCAGCAGCCGAAGCGACAGGGGGCTTGTCGGGGAGCTGTTTTTT
TRBV25-1	TRBD2	TRBJ2-3	NA	CASSNLAGGSPTQYF	TGTGCCAGCAGTAACCTAGCGGGGGGGTCGCCTACGCAGTATTTT
TRBV11-2	NA	TRBJ1-3	NA	CASSLAGPGNTIYF	TGTGCCAGCAGCTTAGCAGGACCGGGAAACACCATATATTTT
TRBV3-1/TRBV3-2	NA	TRBJ2-5	NA	CASSRLGPKTQYF	TGTGCCAGCAGCCGCCTAGGGCCAAAGACCCAGTACTTC
TRBV10-1	NA	TRBJ2-7	NA	CASSESSVVYEQYF	TGCGCCAGCAGTGAGTCTAGCGTCGTCTACGAGCAGTACTTC
TRBV2	NA	TRBJ1-1	few	CASTVRGNTEAFF	TGTGCCAGCACCGTCAGGGGGAACACTGAAGCTTTCTTT
TRBV12-3/TRBV12-4	TRBD2	TRBJ2-6	NA	CAAGDSGANVLTF	TGTGCCGCGGGGGACTCTGGGGCCAACGTCCTGACTTTC
TRBV7-7	NA	TRBJ2-2	NA	CASSLSVGGQGTGELFF	TGTGCCAGCAGCTTGAGCGTGGGGGGGCAGGGCACCGGGGAGCTGTTTTTT
TRBV5-1	TRBD1	TRBJ2-7	NA	CASSSKRGPRDRGLFPPYEQYF	TGCGCCAGCAGCTCAAAGCGGGGCCCGAGGGACAGGGGGCTTTTTCCCCCCTACGAGCAGTACTTC
TRBV6-6	NA	TRBJ2-1	NA	CASSYFNEQFF	TGTGCCAGCAGTTACTTCAATGAGCAGTTCTTC
TRBV20-1	NA	TRBJ2-1	NA	CSARPTSEQFF	TGCAGTGCTAGGCCGACTTCTGAGCAGTTCTTC
TRBV7-2	TRBD2	TRBJ2-1	once	CASSQTGGPYNEQFF	TGTGCCAGCAGCCAGACGGGGGGGCCCTACAATGAGCAGTTCTTC
TRBV9	TRBD2	TRBJ2-3	NA	CASSEGLAVDTQYF	TGTGCCAGCAGCGAGGGGCTAGCGGTAGATACGCAGTATTTT
TRBV6-6	NA	TRBJ1-1	NA	CASSQRDPEAFF	TGTGCCAGCAGTCAGAGGGATCCTGAAGCTTTCTTT
TRBV7-9	NA	TRBJ2-1	NA	CASSLTAVEQFF	TGTGCCAGCAGCTTGACTGCGGTTGAGCAGTTCTTC
TRBV11-2	TRBD1	TRBJ1-1	NA	CASSRVLPGGPGTEAFF	TGTGCCAGCAGCCGTGTACTCCCAGGGGGCCCAGGCACTGAAGCTTTCTTT
TRBV11-2	NA	TRBJ1-6	NA	CASSLGAGSYNSPLHF	TGTGCCAGCAGCTTAGGGGCAGGCTCCTATAATTCACCCCTCCACTTT
TRBV28	NA	TRBJ2-7	NA	CASSLIQGGEQYF	TGTGCCAGCAGTCTTATACAGGGGGGGGAGCAGTACTTC
TRBV6-2/TRBV6-3	NA	TRBJ1-1	many	CASSYEGGEAEAFF	TGTGCCAGCAGTTACGAAGGGGGGGAGGCTGAAGCTTTCTTT
TRBV5-6	NA	TRBJ1-6	NA	CASSLDPRGTYNSPLHF	TGTGCCAGCAGCTTGGACCCCAGAGGGACCTATAATTCACCCCTCCACTTT
TRBV2	NA	TRBJ1-6	NA	CASRGRGGNNSPLHF	TGTGCCAGCAGGGGCAGGGGCGGTAATAATTCACCCCTCCACTTT
TRBV10-3	NA	TRBJ2-7	NA	CAISDVWVRHYEQYF	TGTGCCATCAGTGACGTGTGGGTCCGGCACTACGAGCAGTACTTC
TRBV5-1	TRBD1	TRBJ2-7	NA	CASSRDRGRQPPYEQYF	TGCGCCAGCAGCCGAGACAGGGGGCGCCAACCCCCCTACGAGCAGTACTTC
TRBV7-9	TRBD1	TRBJ1-4	NA	CASSEGQGNEKLFF	TGTGCCAGCAGCGAGGGACAGGGGAATGAAAAACTGTTTTTT
TRBV7-2	NA	TRBJ1-1	NA	CASSLDRNTEAFF	TGTGCCAGCAGCTTAGACAGGAACACTGAAGCTTTCTTT
TRBV5-1	NA	TRBJ2-1	NA	CASSPPSGKSYNEQFF	TGCGCCAGCAGCCCGCCTTCGGGAAAGTCCTACAATGAGCAGTTCTTC
TRBV12-5	TRBD2	TRBJ2-1	NA	CASAVGTSGVYNEQFF	TGTGCTAGTGCCGTGGGGACTAGCGGGGTTTACAATGAGCAGTTCTTC
TRBV30	NA	TRBJ2-3	NA	CAWSVGRRTLTSTDTQYF	TGTGCCTGGAGTGTAGGTAGGCGGACGCTGACTAGCACAGATACGCAGTATTTT
TRBV7-2	TRBD2	TRBJ2-5	NA	CASSSRTSGGETQYF	TGTGCCAGCAGCTCTCGGACTAGCGGGGGAGAGACCCAGTACTTC
TRBV4-1	NA	TRBJ1-4	once	CASSRGTANEKLFF	TGCGCCAGCAGCCGGGGGACGGCTAATGAAAAACTGTTTTTT
TRBV9	TRBD1	TRBJ1-2	once	CASSATTGGGYTF	TGTGCCAGCAGCGCTACGACAGGGGGTGGCTACACCTTC
TRBV6-1	NA	TRBJ2-4	NA	CASSEDRGHTQYF	TGTGCCAGCAGTGAAGACAGAGGGCACACTCAGTACTTC
TRBV27	TRBD1	TRBJ2-5	NA	CASSPRTGGQETQYF	TGTGCCAGCAGTCCACGGACAGGTGGCCAAGAGACCCAGTACTTC
TRBV14	TRBD2	TRBJ2-1	NA	CASAPRLAGGNEQFF	TGTGCCAGCGCCCCCCGACTAGCGGGGGGAAATGAGCAGTTCTTC
TRBV29-1	TRBD1	TRBJ2-3	NA	CSVATGGETDTQYF	TGCAGCGTTGCGACAGGGGGCGAAACAGATACGCAGTATTTT
TRBV11-2	NA	TRBJ2-3	NA	CASSLDQQGGTQYF	TGTGCCAGCAGCTTAGATCAACAGGGCGGGACGCAGTATTTT
TRBV3-1/TRBV3-2	NA	TRBJ2-5	NA	CASSQDVGVETQYF	TGTGCCAGCAGCCAAGATGTGGGGGTGGAGACCCAGTACTTC
TRBV2	NA	TRBJ1-1	NA	CASSEQAGGTFF	TGTGCCAGCAGCGAACAGGCCGGGGGTACTTTCTTT
TRBV4-1	NA	TRBJ1-5	once	CASSQVLERVPQHF	TGCGCCAGCAGCCAAGTGTTGGAACGGGTGCCCCAGCATTTT
TRBV6-5	NA	TRBJ2-1	once	CASTTRHNEQFF	TGTGCCAGCACGACGCGACACAATGAGCAGTTCTTC
TRBV3-1/TRBV3-2	NA	TRBJ2-1	NA	CASLGSDGNEQFF	TGTGCCAGCTTAGGGTCCGACGGCAATGAGCAGTTCTTC
TRBV6-1	NA	TRBJ2-7	NA	CASSEGRTYEQYF	TGTGCCAGCAGTGAAGGGAGAACCTACGAGCAGTACTTC
TRBV5-5	NA	TRBJ1-1	NA	CASSSSGNTEAFF	TGTGCCAGCAGCTCCTCGGGGAACACTGAAGCTTTCTTT
TRBV19	NA	TRBJ1-1	once	CASSGSLNTEAFF	TGTGCCAGTTCTGGCAGTTTGAACACTGAAGCTTTCTTT
TRBV18	NA	TRBJ2-3	NA	CASSQQVIDTQYF	TGTGCCAGCTCACAACAGGTTATAGATACGCAGTATTTT
TRBV5-4	TRBD2	TRBJ2-5	NA	CASSLWEGTRETQYF	TGTGCCAGCAGCCTCTGGGAGGGGACGCGTGAGACCCAGTACTTC
TRBV2	NA	TRBJ1-6	NA	CASNTHNSPLHF	TGTGCCAGCAACACGCATAATTCACCCCTCCACTTT
TRBV2	NA	TRBJ2-7	NA	CASSVVEQYF	TGTGCCAGCAGTGTCGTCGAGCAGTACTTC